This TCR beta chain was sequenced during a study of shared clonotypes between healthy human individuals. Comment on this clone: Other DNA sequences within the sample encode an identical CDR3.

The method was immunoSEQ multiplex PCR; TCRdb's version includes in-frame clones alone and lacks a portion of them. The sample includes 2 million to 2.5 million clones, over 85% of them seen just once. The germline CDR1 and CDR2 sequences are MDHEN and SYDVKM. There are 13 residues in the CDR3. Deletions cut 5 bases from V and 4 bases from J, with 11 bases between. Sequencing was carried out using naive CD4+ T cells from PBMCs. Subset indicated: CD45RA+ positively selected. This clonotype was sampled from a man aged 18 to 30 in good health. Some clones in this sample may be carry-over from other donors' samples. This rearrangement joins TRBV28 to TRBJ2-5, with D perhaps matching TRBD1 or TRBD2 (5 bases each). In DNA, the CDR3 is TGTGCCAGCAGTCCCCCGGGGCGAGAGACCCAGTACTTC. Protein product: CASSPPGRETQYF.